This T cell receptor (beta chain) originates from a study of T-cell reconstitution after alpha-beta-depleted transplantation in children. For TCRbeta, the library was prepared with unique molecular identifiers. MiXCR was run by TCRdb on the PCR reads, yielding one entry per CDR3 protein. The table lists 250,000 to 300,000 distinct CDR3 sequences, roughly 11% of them singletons. This clonotype was recorded at least ten times. Its antigen is not known. Trimming stripped 1 base from V and 1 base from J, with 8 bases between. CDR3 length: 15 amino acids. Germline V gene lookup returns CDR1 SEHNR and CDR2 FQNEAQ (reference sequence). Whole-study findings and limits: Reported findings indicate that, about two months after transplant, alpha-beta T cells came from several hundred expanded clones, which were derived from non-depleted graft cells. The main origin of T-cell counts and diversity one year after transplant was newly produced T cells.

Specimen: peripheral blood, collected 180 days after TCRalphabeta/CD19-depleted stem cell transplant. The clonotype originates from a male patient aged 2-15 years who had a stem cell transplant for chronic granulomatous disease, so the T cells may come from the graft donor. This chain links TRBV7-9 with TRBJ1-5, with D perhaps matching TRBD1 (6 bases). The CDR3 protein is CASSLGGGSNQPQHF. The CDR3 DNA reads TGTGCCAGCAGCTTAGGAGGGGGGAGCAATCAGCCCCAGCATTTT.